The 26 T cell receptor beta chains reported below all come from one sample, sequenced in a study of regulatory T cells in long-lasting Graves disease. Described time point: persistent/refractory GD, antithyroid drugs over 5 years with positive TRAb. Isolated PBMC RNA provided the starting material for the TCR library. The authors built TCR beta libraries using iRepertoire HTBI primers and Arm-PCR of CDR3 regions. A single record per CDR3 protein comes from TCRdb applying MiXCR to the multiplex PCR reads. The repertoire holds 300,000 to 350,000 distinct CDR3 sequences, around a fifth seen once, with over 25% in the top ten. The sequences come from peripheral blood mononuclear cells (PBMCs), collected when the disease was refractory, from a patient treated with antithyroid drugs. Source of these receptors: a female donor with Graves disease.

This chain links TRBV28 with TRBJ2-1; the D gene is possibly TRBD2 (5 bases). V lost 7 bases and J lost 9, with 13 bases in between. CDR1 and CDR2 (germline): MDHEN, SYDVKM. The CDR3 runs to 12 residues. This chain's CDR3 is CASKGGVLEQFF. The CDR3 DNA sequence: TGTGCCAGCAAAGGAGGTGTTCTTGAGCAGTTCTTC.

The J gene is TRBJ2-2, the V gene TRBV20-1; 7 bases match TRBD2. V shed 5 bases and J 2 bases; nucleotides not matched to a gene: 11. The CDR3 sequence is 16 residues long. Germline loops: CDR1 DFQATT, CDR2 SNEGSKA (reference sequence). CDR3 nucleotide sequence: TGCAGTGCTCGCCGAAGACTAGCCGGAAACACCGGGGAGCTGTTTTTT. Protein product: CSARRRLAGNTGELFF.

This clonotype was seen a handful of times. J is TRBJ1-1 and V is TRBV7-3, with TRBD1 matching 8 bases. Per the germline V gene, CDR1 is SGHTA and CDR2 is FQGTGA. Trimming at V came to 5 bases and at J to 1 base, leaving 6 bases not matched to a gene. The CDR3 extends over 15 amino acids. CDR3 DNA: TGTGCCAGCAGCGTGACAGGGGAATGGAACACTGAAGCTTTCTTT. Its protein is CASSVTGEWNTEAFF.

The chain employs TRBV6-2 or TRBV6-3 and TRBJ1-3, with no clear D. V was trimmed by 8 bases and J by 2 bases, leaving 7 bases between them. In germline, CDR1 is MNHEY, CDR2 SVGEGT. The CDR3 runs 12 residues. The CDR3 DNA is TGTGCCAGCTTCCAGCCTGGAAACACCATATATTTT. Its protein product is CASFQPGNTIYF.

The table lists this clonotype with many counts. The V and J genes are TRBV19 and TRBJ1-6; a weak D match, TRBD1 (6 bases). Germline lookup yields CDR1 LNHDA and CDR2 SQIVND (reference sequence). Deletions cut 7 bases from V and 8 bases from J, with 18 bases between. The CDR3 length is 15 residues. CDR3 DNA sequence: TGTGCCAGTACCCCAACGGGACACTGGGATTCACCCCTCCACTTT. Its protein product is CASTPTGHWDSPLHF.

About this clonotype: An end of the junction does not agree with germline; a read error may underlie this. The chain recombines TRBV2 with TRBJ2-1; D gene unclear. The CDR3 spans 12 residues. Germline loops: CDR1 SNHLY, CDR2 FYNNEI. CDR3 sequence: CASSRSDNEQFF. The CDR3 nucleotides read TGTGCCAGCAGTCGCTCCGACAATGAGCAGTTCTTC.

This clonotype was recorded at least ten times. The chain combines TRBV12-5 with TRBJ1-5, with D tentatively TRBD1 (6 bases). This CDR3 contains 14 residues. From germline, CDR1 is LGHNT and CDR2 FRNRAP. V was trimmed by 7 bases and J by 2 bases, leaving 12 bases between them. The CDR3 coding sequence is TGTGCTAGTGCTAGGGGACATCGCAATCAGCCCCAGCATTTT. It codes for CASARGHRNQPQHF.

The chain couples TRBV5-1 to TRBJ1-2; perhaps TRBD1 as D (5 bases). Germline CDR1 reads SGHRS; CDR2 reads YFSETQ. The ends were cut back, 6 bases at V and 4 bases at J, with 22 bases in the middle. CDR3 length: 16 residues. The CDR3 DNA follows: TGCGCCAGCAACTACCTTACAACAGGAATTTCCTATGGCTACACCTTC. It translates to CASNYLTTGISYGYTF.

This clonotype was detected only a few times. This chain joins TRBV13 and TRBJ2-1, with TRBD2 identical over 7 bases. Germline CDR1 PRHDT, CDR2 FYEKMQ (reference sequence). There are 18 residues in the CDR3. Trimming removed 5 bases from V and 3 bases from J; junction bases left unmatched: 16. The CDR3 spells CASSPPTSVRWSYNEQFF. CDR3 coding DNA: TGTGCCAGCAGCCCTCCAACTAGCGTACGCTGGAGCTACAATGAGCAGTTCTTC.

This clonotype was recorded a few times. A much larger clone sits a single nucleotide away, making a read error possible. The rearrangement links TRBV10-3 to TRBJ2-7; D is tentatively TRBD1 or TRBD2 (5 bases each). CDR1 is ENHRY and CDR2 is SYGVKD in the germline V gene. This CDR3 contains 12 residues. V lost 6 bases to trimming and J lost 0 bases, with 6 bases between them. CDR3 sequence reads: CAISGASYEQYF. DNA for the CDR3: TGTGCCATCAGCGGGGCCTCCTACGAGCAGTACTTC.

The sample holds a few counts of this clonotype. The chain joins TRBV12-3 or TRBV12-4 to TRBJ2-2; possible D gene TRBD2, 6 bases. The CDR3 spans 15 residues. V was trimmed by 6 bases and J by 4 bases, leaving 15 bases between them. CDR3 sequence reads: CASRVPGLPTGELFF. In nucleotides, the CDR3 is TGTGCCAGCAGGGTACCGGGACTCCCCACCGGGGAGCTGTTTTTT.

The rearrangement uses TRBV6-1 and TRBJ1-1, with D unresolved. Germline V gives CDR1 MNHNS, CDR2 SASEGT. This CDR3 has 11 residues. Trimming removed 7 bases at V and 4 bases at J, with 7 bases between. CDR3 DNA sequence: TGTGCCAGCAACGGCGGCACTGAAGCTTTCTTT. Its protein is CASNGGTEAFF.

This clonotype was counted ten times or more. The chain couples TRBV12-3 or TRBV12-4 to TRBJ1-5; no clear D. Trimming shortened V by 6 bases and J by 8 bases, and 17 bases separated the two germline ends. The CDR3 covers 14 residues. CDR3: CASRGMSRQEPQHF. In DNA form, the CDR3 reads TGTGCCAGCAGGGGAATGAGCAGGCAAGAGCCCCAGCATTTT.

This clonotype has ten or more counts. The chain is built from TRBV7-8 and TRBJ2-2; 8 nucleotides match TRBD1. There are 16 residues in the CDR3. Unmatched junction bases numbered 1, after V lost 0 bases and J lost 1 base. Germline CDR1 reads SGHVS; CDR2 reads FQNEAQ. CDR3 sequence reads: CASSLAGTGNTGELFF. The CDR3 nucleotides are TGTGCCAGCAGCTTAGCCGGGACAGGGAACACCGGGGAGCTGTTTTTT.

The chain links TRBV5-1 to TRBJ2-7; TRBD1 matches 12 bases. From germline, CDR1 is SGHRS and CDR2 YFSETQ. The V gene end was trimmed by 4 bases and the J gene end by 3 bases; junction bases not matched to a gene: 5. This CDR3 is 15 amino acids long. The CDR3 DNA follows: TGCGCCAGCAGCGTGGGACAGGGGGCCGGCTACGAGCAGTACTTC. Its translation is CASSVGQGAGYEQYF.

This clonotype was seen a handful of times. The J gene is TRBJ1-4, the V gene TRBV19; D is possibly TRBD1 (5 bases). V dropped 6 bases and J dropped 3 bases, with 20 bases sitting between them. The CDR3 contains 17 residues. Germline values: CDR1 LNHDA, CDR2 SQIVND (reference sequence). CDR3: CASSHRPRQNSNEKLFF. CDR3 nucleotide sequence: TGTGCCAGTAGCCACCGACCCAGACAGAACTCTAATGAAAAACTGTTTTTT.

Ten or more counts support this clonotype. V and J are TRBV5-1 and TRBJ2-7; no clear D gene. The CDR3 spans 12 residues. Germline CDR1 reads SGHRS; CDR2 reads YFSETQ. The V and J ends lost 2 bases and 4 bases respectively, with 7 bases between them. CDR3: CASSFERYEQYF. The DNA for the CDR3 is TGCGCCAGCAGCTTTGAGAGATACGAGCAGTACTTC.

Note on this clonotype: A much larger clone differs by one base, so this may be a read error. The chain couples TRBV12-3 or TRBV12-4 to TRBJ1-1, with D tentatively TRBD1 (5 bases). Trimming pared 6 bases from V and 7 bases from J, leaving 18 bases between. This CDR3 spans 14 amino acids. CDR3 nucleotides: TGTGCCAGCAGCCGGGGATGGGGCTGGGGTGAAGCTTTCTTT. The encoded protein is CASSRGWGWGEAFF.

Details on this clonotype: A much larger clone is a single base away; this may be a read error. This chain links TRBV30 with TRBJ1-2; 7 bases map to TRBD1. Germline V lookup: CDR1 GTSNPN, CDR2 SVGIG (reference sequence). The CDR3 length is 13 residues. The DNA of the CDR3 is TGTGCCAGTACAGGGGCGCGGTACTATGGCCACACCTTC. This sequence encodes CASTGARYYGHTF.

This clonotype was observed a few times. The CDR3 loop is CASRRSGTNEAFF. The CDR3 DNA reads TGTGCCAGCAGAAGATCCGGGACAAATGAAGCTTTCTTT. The rearrangement uses TRBV6-1 and TRBJ1-1, with D possibly being TRBD1 (6 bases). This CDR3 has 13 residues. Germline assignment: CDR1 MNHNS and CDR2 SASEGT. The V end lost 6 bases, the J end lost 7 bases, and 15 bases lay between the germline ends.

This clonotype was recorded a few times. The V call is TRBV4-1, the J call TRBJ1-6; D is uncertain. The CDR3 loop spans 12 amino acids. Germline V CDR1 and CDR2: MGHRA, YSYEKL. The V gene lost 2 bases and the J gene lost 9 bases, with 5 bases spanning the gap. The CDR3 reads CASSQKGSPLHF. CDR3 nucleotides: TGCGCCAGCAGCCAAAAGGGTTCACCCCTCCACTTT.

Ten or more counts support this clonotype. This rearrangement joins TRBV18 to TRBJ2-5; the match to TRBD1 covers 8 bases. Germline CDR1 and CDR2: KGHSH and LQKENI. This CDR3 contains 15 residues. Trimming took 3 bases from V and 7 from J; bases not matched to a gene: 10. The CDR3 protein is CASSPTGQGSRTQYF. The CDR3, as DNA: TGTGCCAGCTCACCTACCGGACAGGGTTCAAGGACCCAGTACTTC.

About this clonotype: A much larger clonotype is one base distant, so this may be a read error. The J gene is TRBJ1-5, the V gene TRBV12-3 or TRBV12-4, with 10 bases identical to TRBD1. Trimming removed 6 bases from V and 7 bases from J; junction bases left unmatched: 9. The CDR3 has 15 amino acids. The DNA for the CDR3 is TGTGCCAGCAGCCAGGACAGGGGGTTCGAACAGCCCCAGCATTTT. This translates into CASSQDRGFEQPQHF.

This clonotype was found a few times. The rearrangement joins TRBV9 to TRBJ1-2, with 7 positions matching TRBD1. The V gene end was trimmed by 0 bases and the J gene end by 4 bases; junction bases not matched to a gene: 6. Germline V gene sequence: CDR1 SGDLS, CDR2 YYNGEE. CDR3 length equals 15 residues. The CDR3 spells CASSVETGVGYGYTF. CDR3 bases: TGTGCCAGCAGCGTAGAAACAGGGGTGGGCTATGGCTACACCTTC.

This clonotype was recorded at least ten times. J is TRBJ1-5 and V is TRBV20-1; D uncertain. The CDR3 loop spans 13 amino acids. Looked up from germline, CDR1 is DFQATT and CDR2 is SNEGSKA (reference sequence). V was clipped by 6 bases and J by 3 bases, with 12 bases between them. The CDR3 DNA reads as TGCAGTGCGAAACGGAAGCCCAATCAGCCCCAGCATTTT. It encodes CSAKRKPNQPQHF.

This chain links TRBV4-2 with TRBJ2-4; 8 bases fit TRBD2. This CDR3 is 19 amino acids long. V was clipped by 0 bases and J by 1 base; unmatched bases: 11. Germline-derived CDR1 and CDR2 are LGHNA and YNFKEQ. Written as DNA, the CDR3 is TGTGCCAGCAGCCAAGAGGTCGGGGGGATAGCGGGGGCCAAAAACATTCAGTACTTC. Translation: CASSQEVGGIAGAKNIQYF.